Below, 11 T cell receptor beta chains from the same sample are listed, as sequenced in a study of blood T cell repertoires in COVID-19. Profiling relied on immunoSEQ multiplex PCR, and the TCRdb table lists in-frame clones only, not all of them. This table holds about 150,000 clones, 80% found once. The sample taken for sequencing was peripheral blood. The receptors derive from a man in his fifties or sixties with acute or convalescent COVID-19.

Here the CDR3 reads CASSLGNRDAYEQYF. DNA of the CDR3: TGTGCCAGCAGCTTGGGGAACCGGGATGCCTACGAGCAGTACTTC. The chain uses TRBV5-5 and TRBJ2-7, with D tentatively TRBD2 (5 bases). Trimming pared 0 bases from V and 2 bases from J, leaving 12 bases between. Looked up from germline, CDR1 is SGHKS and CDR2 is YYEKEE (reference sequence). CDR3 length: 15 residues.

The rearrangement uses TRBV3-1 (or the pseudogene TRBV3-2) and TRBJ2-2; tentatively, D is TRBD1 (5 bases). V was pared by 2 bases and J by 5 bases, with 6 bases between. There are 13 residues in the CDR3. Germline V gene lookup returns CDR1 LGHDT and CDR2 YNNKEL (reference sequence). CDR3 sequence reads: CASSQQGTGELFF. The DNA for the CDR3 is TGTGCCAGCAGCCAACAGGGAACCGGGGAGCTGTTTTTT.

V is TRBV11-3 and J is TRBJ2-7, with a weak D call TRBD2 (6 bases). V was pared by 1 base and J by 2 bases, with 12 bases between. CDR3 length: 15 residues. Looked up from germline, CDR1 is SGHNT and CDR2 is YENEEA. CDR3 DNA: TGTGCCAGCAGCTTAGGCGGAGGGTTAACCTACGAGCAGTACTTC. This sequence encodes CASSLGGGLTYEQYF.

This chain connects TRBV4-2 to TRBJ1-4; TRBD1 might be the D (6 bases). This CDR3 is 16 amino acids long. The V end was cut by 0 bases, the J end by 8 bases, with 16 bases between. Germline CDR1 LGHNA, CDR2 YNFKEQ. CDR3 loop: CASSQEVGGAREKLFF. DNA for the CDR3: TGTGCCAGCAGCCAAGAGGTTGGGGGGGCTCGGGAAAAACTGTTTTTT.

This clone has just a few counts. The chain is built from TRBV18 and TRBJ1-5; 7 nucleotides match TRBD1. This CDR3 spans 14 amino acids. J gave up 9 bases and V 6 bases, and 11 bases lay outside the gene matches. The germline CDR1 and CDR2 sequences are KGHSH and LQKENI. CDR3 sequence reads: CASSPGTVTGPQHF. Here the CDR3 DNA reads TGTGCCAGCTCCCCTGGGACAGTCACAGGGCCCCAGCATTTT.

This clone was seen a few times. This chain connects TRBV4-2 to TRBJ1-2; maybe TRBD1 (6 bases). Deletions cut 0 bases from V and 4 bases from J, with 6 bases between. Germline V CDR1 and CDR2: LGHNA, YNFKEQ. The CDR3 loop spans 13 amino acids. The CDR3 is CASSQDRGYGYTF. CDR3 sequence (DNA): TGTGCCAGCAGCCAAGACAGGGGCTATGGCTACACCTTC.

This clone came up once. V gene TRBV14 combines with J gene TRBJ1-6; D may be TRBD1 (6 bases). CDR3 length equals 14 residues. V was clipped by 1 base and J by 7 bases, with 8 bases between them. The germline V gene encodes CDR1 SGHDN and CDR2 FVKESK. The CDR3 nucleotides are TGTGCCAGCAGCCAAGTAAGGGGGAATTCACCCCTCCACTTT. Its translation is CASSQVRGNSPLHF.

The chain employs TRBV10-1 and TRBJ2-5, with D unresolved. The CDR3 contains 15 residues. The V end lost 0 bases, the J end lost 5 bases, and 13 bases lay between the germline ends. Germline V gene lookup returns CDR1 WNHNN and CDR2 SYGVQD (reference sequence). CDR3 DNA: TGCGCCAGCAGTGAGTCTGGGCAACCACCCGAGACCCAGTACTTC. Translated: CASSESGQPPETQYF.

This chain joins TRBV7-3 and TRBJ2-2; 9 bases are a match to TRBD2. Per the germline V gene, CDR1 is SGHTA and CDR2 is FQGTGA. The CDR3 loop spans 15 amino acids. V lost 4 bases, J lost 5 bases, and 5 bases stayed unmatched. CDR3 DNA: TGTGCCAGCAGCTCGCAGAGCGGGGGGACCGGGGAGCTGTTTTTT. It is translated as CASSSQSGGTGELFF.

This clone was picked up one time. The CDR3 DNA is TGTGCCAGCAGTCAATTCCGGGACAGGGGTAGCAATCAGCCCCAGCATTTT. It codes for CASSQFRDRGSNQPQHF. The chain combines TRBV28 with TRBJ1-5, with TRBD1 matching over 10 bases. Germline V lookup: CDR1 MDHEN, CDR2 SYDVKM. The CDR3 is made up of 17 amino acids. The trim removed 5 bases at V and 0 bases at J, leaving 7 bases unmatched.

This sequence joins TRBV2 and TRBJ2-7; 11 bases line up with TRBD1. From germline, CDR1 is SNHLY and CDR2 FYNNEI. This CDR3 comprises 18 residues. Trimming cost V 4 bases and J 2 bases; bases outside gene matches: 13. The CDR3 here is CASSAGTGGIDSPYEQYF. The CDR3 region has the DNA TGTGCCAGCAGTGCAGGGACAGGGGGAATAGATTCCCCCTACGAGCAGTACTTC.